The entry that follows covers one T cell receptor beta chain sequence. These data belong to a study of blood T cell repertoires in COVID-19. Overall study context: In each case, the material was cDNA or gDNA derived from T cells, B-cell-depleted T cells, or PBMCs.

Trimming cost V 0 bases and J 7 bases, with 12 bases left between them. Per the germline V gene, CDR1 is LGHNA and CDR2 is YSLEER. This CDR3 has 15 residues. Clones were read by immunoSEQ multiplex PCR, and TCRdb kept only the in-frame ones, dropping some. This table holds 150,000 to 200,000 clones, around 79% found once. The specimen was peripheral blood. The TCR was taken from a man between 60 and 70 years old with active or convalescent COVID-19. V and J are TRBV4-3 and TRBJ2-2; possible D gene TRBD1, 6 bases. In DNA form, the CDR3 reads TGCGCCAGCAGCCAAGATCAGGGGAGATACGGGGAGCTGTTTTTT. Translating gives CASSQDQGRYGELFF.